This record covers a single T cell receptor beta chain. The entry originates in a study of T cell changes during pregnancy in multiple sclerosis. Per germline, CDR1 MDHEN and CDR2 SYDVKM. The ends were cut back, 5 bases at V and 6 bases at J, with 14 bases in the middle. The CDR3 contains 14 residues. Sequenced by immunoSEQ multiplex PCR; TCRdb stores in-frame clones only, minus some. The sample carries over 80,000 clones, roughly nine tenths recorded once. The chain uses TRBV28 and TRBJ2-1; D is perhaps TRBD2 (7 bases). The sample consisted of peripheral blood, taken in the second trimester of pregnancy. This TCR came from a female donor in good health, enrolled as a control in a pregnancy study. The DNA of the CDR3 is TGTGCCAGCAGTCCGCCGGGGGGCCTCAATGAGCAGTTCTTC. Its protein is CASSPPGGLNEQFF.